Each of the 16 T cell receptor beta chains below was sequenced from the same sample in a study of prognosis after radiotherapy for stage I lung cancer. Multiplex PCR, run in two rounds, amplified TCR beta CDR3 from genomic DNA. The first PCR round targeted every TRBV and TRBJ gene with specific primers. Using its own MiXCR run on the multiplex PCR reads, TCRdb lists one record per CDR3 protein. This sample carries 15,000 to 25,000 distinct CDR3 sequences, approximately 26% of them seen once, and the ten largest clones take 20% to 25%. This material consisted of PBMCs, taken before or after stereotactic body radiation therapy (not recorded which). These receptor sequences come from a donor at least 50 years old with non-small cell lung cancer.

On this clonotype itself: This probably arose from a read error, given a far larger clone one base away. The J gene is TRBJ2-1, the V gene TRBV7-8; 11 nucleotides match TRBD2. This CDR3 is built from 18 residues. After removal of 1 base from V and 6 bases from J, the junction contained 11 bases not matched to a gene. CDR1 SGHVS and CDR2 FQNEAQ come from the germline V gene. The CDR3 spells CASSLGVALAGELNEQFF. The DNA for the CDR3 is TGTGCCAGCAGCTTAGGGGTCGCACTAGCGGGAGAACTCAATGAGCAGTTCTTC.

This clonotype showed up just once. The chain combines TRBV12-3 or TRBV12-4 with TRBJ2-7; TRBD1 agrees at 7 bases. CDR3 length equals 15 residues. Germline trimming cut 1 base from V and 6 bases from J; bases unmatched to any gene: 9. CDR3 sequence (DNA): TGTGCCAGCAGTTTAGTAGGGACAGTGGTTCCCGAGCAGTACTTC. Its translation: CASSLVGTVVPEQYF.

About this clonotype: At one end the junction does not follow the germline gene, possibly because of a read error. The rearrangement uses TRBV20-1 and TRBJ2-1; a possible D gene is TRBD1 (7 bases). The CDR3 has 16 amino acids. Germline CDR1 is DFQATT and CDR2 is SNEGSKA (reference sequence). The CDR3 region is CSANTGGGGTWNEKFF. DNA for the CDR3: TGCAGTGCTAACACGGGCGGAGGGGGCACGTGGAATGAGAAGTTCTTC.

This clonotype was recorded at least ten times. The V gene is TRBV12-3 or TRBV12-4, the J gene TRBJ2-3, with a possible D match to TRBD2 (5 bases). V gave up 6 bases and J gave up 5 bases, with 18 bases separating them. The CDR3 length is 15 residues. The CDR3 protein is CASSPPAASEDTQYF. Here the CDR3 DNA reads TGTGCCAGCAGCCCACCAGCGGCCTCGGAAGATACGCAGTATTTT.

The CDR3 reads CASSPECVASGSTDTQYF. The CDR3 DNA follows: TGTGCCAGCAGCCCTGAATGCGTTGCTAGCGGGAGCACAGATACGCAGTATTTT. This rearrangement joins TRBV14 to TRBJ2-3; 8 bases match TRBD2. Germline V gene sequence: CDR1 SGHDN, CDR2 FVKESK. The ends lost 4 bases at V and 0 bases at J; junction bases unmatched: 12. The CDR3 extends over 18 amino acids.

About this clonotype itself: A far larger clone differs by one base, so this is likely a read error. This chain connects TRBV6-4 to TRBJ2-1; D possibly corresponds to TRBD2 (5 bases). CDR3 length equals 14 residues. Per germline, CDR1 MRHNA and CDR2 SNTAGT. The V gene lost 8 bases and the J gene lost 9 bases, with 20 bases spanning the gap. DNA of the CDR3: TGTGCCAGCCAGGAGGAGGTAGGGTCTGGTGAGCAGTTCTTC. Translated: CASQEEVGSGEQFF.

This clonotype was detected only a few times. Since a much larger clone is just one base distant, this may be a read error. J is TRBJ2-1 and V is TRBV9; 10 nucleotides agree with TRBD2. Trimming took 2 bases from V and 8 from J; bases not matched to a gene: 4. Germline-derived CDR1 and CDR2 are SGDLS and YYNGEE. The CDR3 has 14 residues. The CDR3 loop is CASSVGLAVDEQFF. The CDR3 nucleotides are TGTGCCAGCAGCGTTGGACTAGCGGTCGATGAGCAGTTCTTC.

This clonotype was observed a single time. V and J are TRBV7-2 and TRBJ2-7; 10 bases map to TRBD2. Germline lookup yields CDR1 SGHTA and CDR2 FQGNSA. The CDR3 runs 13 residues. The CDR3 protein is CGRPSGGSYEQYF. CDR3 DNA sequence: TGTGGCAGACCTAGCGGGGGCTCCTACGAGCAGTACTTC. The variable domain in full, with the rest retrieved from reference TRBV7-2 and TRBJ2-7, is GAGVSQSPSNKVTEKGKDVELRCDPISGHTALYWYRQSLGQGLEFLIYFQGNSAPDKSGLPSDRFSAERTGGSVSTLTIQRTQQEDSAVYLCGRPSGGSYEQYFGPGTRLTVT.

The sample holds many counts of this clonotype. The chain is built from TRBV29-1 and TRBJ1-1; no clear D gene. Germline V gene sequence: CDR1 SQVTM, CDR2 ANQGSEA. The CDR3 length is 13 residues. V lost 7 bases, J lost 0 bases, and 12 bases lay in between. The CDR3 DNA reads TGCAGCGGGACCTCCCCTCTGAACACTGAAGCTTTCTTT. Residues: CSGTSPLNTEAFF.

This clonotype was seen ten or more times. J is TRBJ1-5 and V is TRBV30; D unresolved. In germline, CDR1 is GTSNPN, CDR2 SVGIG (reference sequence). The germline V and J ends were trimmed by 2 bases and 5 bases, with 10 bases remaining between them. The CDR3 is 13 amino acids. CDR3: CAWSRGFDQPQHF. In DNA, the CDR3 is TGTGCCTGGAGTCGTGGTTTTGATCAGCCCCAGCATTTT.

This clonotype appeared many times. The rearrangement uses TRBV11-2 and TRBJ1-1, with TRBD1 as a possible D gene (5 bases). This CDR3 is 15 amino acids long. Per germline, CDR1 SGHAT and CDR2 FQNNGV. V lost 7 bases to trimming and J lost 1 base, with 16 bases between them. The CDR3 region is CASNAGDDRNTEAFF. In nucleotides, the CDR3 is TGTGCCAGCAACGCCGGGGATGACAGGAACACTGAAGCTTTCTTT. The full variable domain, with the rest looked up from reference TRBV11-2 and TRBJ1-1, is EAGVAQSPRYKIIEKRQSVAFWCNPISGHATLYWYQQILGQGPKLLIQFQNNGVVDDSQLPKDRFSAERLKGVDSTLKIQPAKLEDSAVYLCASNAGDDRNTEAFFGQGTRLTVV.

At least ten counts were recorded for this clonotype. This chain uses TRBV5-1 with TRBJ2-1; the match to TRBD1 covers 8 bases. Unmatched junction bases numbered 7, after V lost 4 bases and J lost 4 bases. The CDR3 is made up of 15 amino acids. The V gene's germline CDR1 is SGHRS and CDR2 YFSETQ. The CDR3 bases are TGCGCCAGCAGCGACGGGACAGGACAATACAATGAGCAGTTCTTC. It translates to CASSDGTGQYNEQFF.

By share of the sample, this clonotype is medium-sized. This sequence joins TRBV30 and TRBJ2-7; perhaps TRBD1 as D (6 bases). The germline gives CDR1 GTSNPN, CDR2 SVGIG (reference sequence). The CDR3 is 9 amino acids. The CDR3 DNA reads TGTGCAGGGGGCTACGAGCAGTACTTC. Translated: CAGGYEQYF.

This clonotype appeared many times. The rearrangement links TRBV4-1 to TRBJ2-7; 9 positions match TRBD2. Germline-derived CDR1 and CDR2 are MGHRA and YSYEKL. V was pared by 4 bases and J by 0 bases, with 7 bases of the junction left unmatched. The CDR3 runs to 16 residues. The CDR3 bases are TGCGCCAGCAGCCGATCACTAGCGGGCCTCTCCTACGAGCAGTACTTC. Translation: CASSRSLAGLSYEQYF.

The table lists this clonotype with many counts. CDR3 loop: CASSAGGSYNEQFF. Written as DNA, the CDR3 is TGTGCCAGCTCTGCGGGAGGTTCCTACAATGAGCAGTTCTTC. This chain links TRBV5-4 with TRBJ2-1; 8 bases line up with TRBD2. The CDR3 spans 14 residues. With V trimmed by 7 bases and J by 1 base, 4 bases remained unmatched. Germline V gives CDR1 SGHNT, CDR2 YYREEE (reference sequence).

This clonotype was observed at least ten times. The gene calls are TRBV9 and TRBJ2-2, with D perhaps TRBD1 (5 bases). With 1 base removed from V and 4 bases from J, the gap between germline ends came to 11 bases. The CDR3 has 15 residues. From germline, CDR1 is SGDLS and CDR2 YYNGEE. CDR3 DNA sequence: TGTGCCAGCAGCGTAAGCAGGGATGTCACCGGGGAGCTGTTTTTT. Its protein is CASSVSRDVTGELFF.